These T cell receptor beta chains were read from a single sample in a study of PD-1 blockade in classical Hodgkin lymphoma. Sequencing was performed with immunoSEQ multiplex PCR; in TCRdb, only in-frame clones are kept and a portion is missing. The table records tens of thousands of clones, roughly nine tenths of them present only once. This sample comprised peripheral blood mononuclear cells (PBMCs), obtained at baseline. The receptors stem from a human donor with classical Hodgkin lymphoma. Each CDR3 is given with its conserved first and last residue. The D gene is left open where the match is weak. Only some rows state a clone size, as once, few, many or a class for expanded clones.

-	TRBV11-2	-	TRBJ2-1	TGTGCCAGCAGCTTCGTAGCAGCCCACAATGAGCAGTTCTTC	CASSFVAAHNEQFF
-	TRBV7-2	-	TRBJ2-7	TGTGCCAGCAGCCTCGGGAGCCCTTCCTACGAGCAGTACTTC	CASSLGSPSYEQYF
-	TRBV10-3	-	TRBJ1-3	TGTGCCATCAGTGAGCCTACAGGGAGTGGAAACACCATATATTTT	CAISEPTGSGNTIYF
-	TRBV6-1	-	TRBJ1-5	TGTGCCAGCAGTTTCACAGGCAGCAATCAGCCCCAGCATTTT	CASSFTGSNQPQHF
TRBD1	TRBV11-3	once	TRBJ2-7	TGTGCCAGCAGCTTGGGGACAGGGGATTCGTACGAGCAGTACTTC	CASSLGTGDSYEQYF
-	TRBV30	-	TRBJ1-6	TGTGCCTGGACGGAAGTGGGTAATTCACCCCTCCACTTT	CAWTEVGNSPLHF
-	TRBV6-5	-	TRBJ1-1	TGTGCCAGCAAACAGGTGAACACTGAAGCTTTCTTT	CASKQVNTEAFF
-	TRBV7-9	-	TRBJ1-1	TGTGCCAGCAGCCAAGGCGGGAACACTGAAGCTTTCTTT	CASSQGGNTEAFF
-	TRBV19	-	TRBJ2-1	TGTGCCAGTAGTTTGGGCCGGCTCTTGGGGAATGAGCAGTTCTTC	CASSLGRLLGNEQFF
TRBD2	TRBV19	-	TRBJ2-1	TGTGCCAGTAGTAATCTAGCGGGGGGTACCTACAATGAGCAGTTCTTC	CASSNLAGGTYNEQFF
TRBD1	TRBV12-5	once	TRBJ1-5	TGTGCTAGTGGTTTGGTAGCAAGGGACAGGGGGGTCAATCAGCCCCAGCATTTT	CASGLVARDRGVNQPQHF
-	TRBV5-6	-	TRBJ2-3	TGTGCCAGCAGCTTAGGGGGAATTCCCCTCCGGACGCAGTATTTT	CASSLGGIPLRTQYF
TRBD1	TRBV7-9	-	TRBJ1-1	TGTGCCAGCAGCCCGACACGGACAGGCCGCATGAACACTGAAGCTTTCTTT	CASSPTRTGRMNTEAFF
TRBD2	TRBV7-2	-	TRBJ2-1	TGTGCCAGCAGCTTCCCTCGTACCCGACTAGCGGGGGTTTACGATGAGCAGTTCTTC	CASSFPRTRLAGVYDEQFF
-	TRBV6-1	-	TRBJ2-5	TGTGCCAGCAGTGAAGCTTCCCTGGCGAAGACCCAGTACTTC	CASSEASLAKTQYF
TRBD1	TRBV19	-	TRBJ1-2	TGTGCCACCTCCCCCGGGACAGGGTATGGCTACACCTTC	CATSPGTGYGYTF
TRBD2	TRBV28	-	TRBJ2-1	TGTGCCAGCAGTAGACTAGCACCCAATGAGCAGTTCTTC	CASSRLAPNEQFF
TRBD1	TRBV2	-	TRBJ2-6	TGTGCCAGCGACGACAGGGGGGCTGGGGCCAACGTCCTGACTTTC	CASDDRGAGANVLTF
-	TRBV11-1	few	TRBJ2-7	TGTGCCAGCAGCTTAGCGCTGGCGTCCTACGAGCAGTACTTC	CASSLALASYEQYF
-	TRBV10-3	-	TRBJ1-1	TGTGCCATCAGTGAGCCTGACGTCGGGAACACTGAAGCTTTCTTT	CAISEPDVGNTEAFF
-	TRBV4-1	-	TRBJ1-2	TGCGCCAGCAGCCAAGCCCCAAACTCATACTCTGTCGGACAGAATGGCTACACCTTC	CASSQAPNSYSVGQNGYTF
-	TRBV2	-	TRBJ1-6	TGTGCCAGCACCCAGGAGGGCGAAAATTCACCCCTCCACTTT	CASTQEGENSPLHF